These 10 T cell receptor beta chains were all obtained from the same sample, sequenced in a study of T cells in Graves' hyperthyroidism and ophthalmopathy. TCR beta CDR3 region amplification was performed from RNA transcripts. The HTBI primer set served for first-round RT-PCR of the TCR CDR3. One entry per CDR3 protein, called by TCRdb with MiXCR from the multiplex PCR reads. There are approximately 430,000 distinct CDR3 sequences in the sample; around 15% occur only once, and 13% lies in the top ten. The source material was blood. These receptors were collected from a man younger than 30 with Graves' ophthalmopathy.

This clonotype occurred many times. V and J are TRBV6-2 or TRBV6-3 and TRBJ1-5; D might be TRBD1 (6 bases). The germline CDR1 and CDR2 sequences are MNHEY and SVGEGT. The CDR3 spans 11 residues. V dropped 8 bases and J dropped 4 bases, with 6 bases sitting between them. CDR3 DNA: TGTGCCAGCGGGACAAATCAGCCCCAGCATTTT. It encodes CASGTNQPQHF.

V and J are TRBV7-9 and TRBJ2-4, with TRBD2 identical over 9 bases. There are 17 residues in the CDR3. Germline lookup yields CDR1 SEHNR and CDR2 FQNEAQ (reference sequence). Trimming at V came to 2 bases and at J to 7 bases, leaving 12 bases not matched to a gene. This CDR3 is CASSLNPGTSRLNIQYF. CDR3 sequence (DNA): TGTGCCAGCAGCTTAAACCCCGGGACTAGCAGATTGAACATTCAGTACTTC.

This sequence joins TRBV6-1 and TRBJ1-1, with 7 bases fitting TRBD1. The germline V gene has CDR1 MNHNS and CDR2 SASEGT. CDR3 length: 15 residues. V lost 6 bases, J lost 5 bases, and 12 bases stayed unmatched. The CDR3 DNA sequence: TGTGCCAGCAGGCCCCAGGGGGTTAGGAGGACTGAAGCTTTCTTT. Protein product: CASRPQGVRRTEAFF.

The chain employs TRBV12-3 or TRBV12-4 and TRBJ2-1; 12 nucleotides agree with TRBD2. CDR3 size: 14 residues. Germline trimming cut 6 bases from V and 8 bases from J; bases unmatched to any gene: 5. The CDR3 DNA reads TGTGCCAGCAGCCGGACTAGCGGGAAGTATGAGCAGTTCTTC. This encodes CASSRTSGKYEQFF.

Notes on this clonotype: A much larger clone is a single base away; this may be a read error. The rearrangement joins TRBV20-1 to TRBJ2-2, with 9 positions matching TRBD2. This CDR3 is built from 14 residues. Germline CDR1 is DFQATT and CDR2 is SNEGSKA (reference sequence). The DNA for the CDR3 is TGCAGTGCCGGGGGGACTAGCAGCACCGGGGAGCCGTTTTTT. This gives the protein CSAGGTSSTGEPFF.

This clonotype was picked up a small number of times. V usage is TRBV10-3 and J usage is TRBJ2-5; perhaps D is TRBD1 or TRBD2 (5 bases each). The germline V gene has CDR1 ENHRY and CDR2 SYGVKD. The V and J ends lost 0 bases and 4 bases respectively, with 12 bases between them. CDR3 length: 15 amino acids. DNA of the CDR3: TGTGCCATCAGTGAGTCCCGGGGCGGCTCAGAGACCCAGTACTTC. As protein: CAISESRGGSETQYF.

The CDR3 loop is CASSLGQGRNSPLHF. The CDR3 DNA follows: TGTGCCAGCAGCTTGGGACAGGGGAGGAATTCACCCCTCCACTTT. The V call is TRBV5-6, the J call TRBJ1-6, with TRBD1 matching 8 bases. After removal of 0 bases from V and 7 bases from J, the junction contained 3 bases not matched to a gene. CDR1 and CDR2 from the germline V gene are SGHDT and YYEEEE. This CDR3 spans 15 amino acids. Based on the CDR3 plus reference TRBV5-6 and TRBJ1-6, the full variable domain is DAGVTQSPTHLIKTRGQQVTLRCSPKSGHDTVSWYQQALGQGPQFIFQYYEEEERQRGNFPDRFSGHQFPNYSSELNVNALLLGDSALYLCASSLGQGRNSPLHFGNGTRLTVT.

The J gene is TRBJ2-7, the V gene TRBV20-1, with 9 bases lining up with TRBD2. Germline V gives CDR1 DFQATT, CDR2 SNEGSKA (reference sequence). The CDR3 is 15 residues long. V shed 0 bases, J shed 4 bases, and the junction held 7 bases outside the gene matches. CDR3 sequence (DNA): TGCAGTGCTAGAGATCTTAGCGGGAGTCCTTACGAGCAGTACTTC. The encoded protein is CSARDLSGSPYEQYF.

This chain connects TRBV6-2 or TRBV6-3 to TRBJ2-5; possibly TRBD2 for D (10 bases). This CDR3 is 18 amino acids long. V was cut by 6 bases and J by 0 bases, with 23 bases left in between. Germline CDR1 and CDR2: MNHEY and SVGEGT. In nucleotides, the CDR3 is TGTGCCAGCAGGCAGGACAGGGGTAGCGGGAGGCACCAAGAGACCCAGTACTTC. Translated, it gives CASRQDRGSGRHQETQYF.

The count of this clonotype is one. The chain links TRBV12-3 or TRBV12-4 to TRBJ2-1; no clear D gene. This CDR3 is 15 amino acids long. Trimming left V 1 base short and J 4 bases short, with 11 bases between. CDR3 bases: TGTGCCAGCAGTTTAGGGGGTTTCCCGTACAATGAGCAGTTCTTC. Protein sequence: CASSLGGFPYNEQFF.